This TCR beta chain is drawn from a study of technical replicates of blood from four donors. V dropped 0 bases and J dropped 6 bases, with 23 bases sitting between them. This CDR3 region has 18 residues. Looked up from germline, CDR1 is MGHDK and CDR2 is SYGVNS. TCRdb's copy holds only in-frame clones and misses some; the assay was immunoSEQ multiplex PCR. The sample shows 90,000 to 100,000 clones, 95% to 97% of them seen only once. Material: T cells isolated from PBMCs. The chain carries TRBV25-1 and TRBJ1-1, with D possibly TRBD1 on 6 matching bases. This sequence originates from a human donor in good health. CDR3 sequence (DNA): TGTGCCAGCAGTGAATATAGTTTTAGCCAGGGGCGTAACGCTGAAGCTTTCTTT. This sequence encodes CASSEYSFSQGRNAEAFF.